This TCR beta chain was profiled in a study of neoadjuvant nivolumab and ipilimumab in lung cancer. Study observations and caveats: From pretherapy to surgery, tumor richness and clonality rose with dual therapy. Compared with tumor-adjacent uninvolved lung, resected tumors showed greater richness and clonality. Higher pretherapy blood TCR richness went with higher resected-tumor richness. TCR sequencing covered a small number of samples.

The data were produced by immunoSEQ multiplex PCR, yet TCRdb's version contains in-frame clones alone and is incomplete. The sample comprises 25,000 to 35,000 clones, around 90% of which are singletons, and roughly 2% rests with the top ten. Of note for this clone: Its target is unknown.

The CDR3 spans 13 residues. In germline, CDR1 is SNHLY, CDR2 FYNNEI. V shed 6 bases, J shed 6 bases, and the junction held 4 bases outside the gene matches. This sequence was found in an adult with non-small cell lung cancer. This chain uses TRBV2 with TRBJ2-1, with 8 bases matching TRBD1. The material was peripheral blood, obtained after neoadjuvant nivolumab, alone or with ipilimumab, at or shortly before surgery. The CDR3 loop is CASRVQGGNEQFF. In DNA form, the CDR3 reads TGTGCCAGCAGGGTACAGGGGGGCAATGAGCAGTTCTTC.